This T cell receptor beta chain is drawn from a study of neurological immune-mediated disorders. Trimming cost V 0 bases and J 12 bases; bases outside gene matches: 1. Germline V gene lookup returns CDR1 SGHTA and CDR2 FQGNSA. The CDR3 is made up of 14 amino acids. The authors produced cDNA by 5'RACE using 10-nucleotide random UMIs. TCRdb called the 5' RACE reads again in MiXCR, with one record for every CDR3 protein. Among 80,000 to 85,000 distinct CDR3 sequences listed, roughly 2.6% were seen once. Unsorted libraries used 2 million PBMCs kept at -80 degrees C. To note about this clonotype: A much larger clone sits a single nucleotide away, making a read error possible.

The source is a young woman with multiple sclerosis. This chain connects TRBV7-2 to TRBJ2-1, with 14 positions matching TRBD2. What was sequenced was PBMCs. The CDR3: CASSLAGLAGAQFF. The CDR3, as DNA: TGTGCCAGCAGCTTAGCGGGACTAGCGGGGGCGCAGTTCTTC.